These 25 T cell receptor beta chains came from one sample sequenced in a study of T cell repertoires in cytomegalovirus infection. TCRdb re-called the reads with MiXCR, one entry per CDR3 protein. The data contain more than 650,000 distinct CDR3 sequences, 35% of them singletons. The source material was PBMCs. Receptors were obtained from a human donor in good health (CMV status not recorded). Some clones in this sample may be carry-over from other donors' samples.

The chain combines TRBV12-3 or TRBV12-4 with TRBJ1-6, with 7 bases identical to TRBD1. V was clipped by 3 bases and J by 4 bases; unmatched bases: 6. CDR3 length: 16 amino acids. CDR3 sequence (DNA): TGTGCCAGCAGTTTGAGGGGGCCTCGGTATAATTCACCCCTCCACTTT. Its protein product is CASSLRGPRYNSPLHF.

This clonotype was seen more than once but under ten times. J is TRBJ2-1 and V is TRBV19; TRBD2 matches at 11 bases. J was trimmed by 8 bases and V by 7 bases; bases with no gene match: 10. From germline, CDR1 is LNHDA and CDR2 SQIVND (reference sequence). CDR3 length equals 15 residues. The CDR3 region has the DNA TGTGCCAGTATCGATAGCGGGAGGGCCTCGGATGAGCAGTTCTTC. Protein product: CASIDSGRASDEQFF.

This clonotype appeared many times. The chain has TRBV7-2 and TRBJ2-5; 7 bases match TRBD2. V lost 1 base and J lost 5; bases outside the gene matches: 1. The V gene's germline CDR1 is SGHTA and CDR2 FQGNSA. The CDR3 is 13 amino acids. The CDR3 nucleotides are TGTGCCAGCAGCTTAGTGGGGGGGGAGACCCAGTACTTC. It encodes CASSLVGGETQYF.

The CDR3: CASSPYRDSTYEQYF. The CDR3 DNA follows: TGTGCCAGCAGCCCCTACCGGGACAGCACCTACGAGCAGTACTTC. This sequence joins TRBV7-9 and TRBJ2-7; 7 positions match TRBD1. CDR3 length equals 15 residues. Per germline, CDR1 SEHNR and CDR2 FQNEAQ (reference sequence). With V trimmed by 5 bases and J by 2 bases, 9 bases remained unmatched.

This clonotype appeared a few times. The chain combines TRBV4-1 with TRBJ2-7; no definite D call. The CDR3 covers 12 residues. V was shortened by 4 bases and J by 7 bases, with 11 bases between the two germline ends. Germline assignment: CDR1 MGHRA and CDR2 YSYEKL. The CDR3 DNA reads TGCGCCAGCAGCCGCGATTCTTTAGAGCAGTACTTC. It specifies CASSRDSLEQYF.

The chain combines TRBV6-5 with TRBJ1-6; no reliable D call. Trimming removed 0 bases from V and 7 bases from J, with 13 bases in between. This CDR3 has 16 residues. The germline CDR1 and CDR2 sequences are MNHEY and SVGAGI. The CDR3: CASSYSSGPRNSPLHF. For the CDR3, the DNA is TGTGCCAGCAGTTACTCCTCGGGCCCGAGAAATTCACCCCTCCACTTT.

The chain has TRBV29-1 and TRBJ1-2, with TRBD1 identical over 11 bases. The CDR3 extends over 15 amino acids. V was pared by 4 bases and J by 2 bases, with 6 bases of the junction left unmatched. Per the germline V gene, CDR1 is SQVTM and CDR2 is ANQGSEA. The CDR3 coding sequence is TGCAGCGTTGTCGGACAGGGGGCGCCCAACTATGGCTACACCTTC. This codes for CSVVGQGAPNYGYTF.

The chain employs TRBV6-6 and TRBJ1-5; 8 nucleotides align to TRBD1. The CDR3 totals 14 residues. From germline, CDR1 is MNHNY and CDR2 SVGAGI (reference sequence). The V gene end was trimmed by 7 bases and the J gene end by 6 bases; junction bases not matched to a gene: 8. CDR3 sequence (DNA): TGTGCCAGCATTATGGACAGGGACCTTCAGCCCCAGCATTTT. It yields the protein CASIMDRDLQPQHF.

The V gene is TRBV5-5, the J gene TRBJ1-1; no definite D call. The V gene lost 3 bases and the J gene lost 3 bases, with 18 bases spanning the gap. Germline CDR1 reads SGHKS; CDR2 reads YYEKEE (reference sequence). The CDR3 has 16 amino acids. CDR3 nucleotides: TGTGCCAGCAGCTCCCCCGGCGGAGACCCCTACACTGAAGCTTTCTTT. It translates to CASSSPGGDPYTEAFF.

The chain combines TRBV10-3 with TRBJ2-1; 14 positions agree with TRBD2. Germline CDR1 ENHRY, CDR2 SYGVKD. Unmatched junction bases numbered 6, after V lost 5 bases and J lost 9 bases. CDR3 size: 15 residues. In DNA form, the CDR3 reads TGTGCCATCAGTTCGACTAGCGGGAGGGCCAGTGAGCAGTTCTTC. Protein product: CAISSTSGRASEQFF.

V gene TRBV27 combines with J gene TRBJ1-2; unclear D gene. The ends were cut back, 3 bases at V and 4 bases at J, with 12 bases in the middle. Per germline, CDR1 MNHEY and CDR2 SMNVEV (reference sequence). This CDR3 spans 14 amino acids. Here the CDR3 DNA reads TGTGCCAGCAGTTTGTCGGAGACCCCCTATGGCTACACCTTC. This gives the protein CASSLSETPYGYTF.

The rearrangement uses TRBV5-4 and TRBJ1-1, with a tentative D call TRBD1 (6 bases). The CDR3 is 12 residues long. Trimming took 9 bases from V and 1 from J, leaving 10 bases between them. Germline values: CDR1 SGHNT, CDR2 YYREEE (reference sequence). CDR3 amino acids: CATEQGNTEAFF. In DNA form, the CDR3 reads TGTGCCACCGAACAGGGGAACACTGAAGCTTTCTTT.

V usage is TRBV7-4 and J usage is TRBJ1-5; 7 bases agree with TRBD1. CDR1 is SGHVT and CDR2 is SQSDAQ in the germline V gene. Trimming cost V 5 bases and J 2 bases; bases outside gene matches: 12. This CDR3 contains 17 residues. CDR3 protein: CASSPPNRGRGNQPQHF. CDR3 DNA: TGTGCCAGCAGCCCACCAAACAGGGGAAGGGGCAATCAGCCCCAGCATTTT.

The chain couples TRBV12-3 or TRBV12-4 to TRBJ2-7, with D perhaps assigned TRBD1 or TRBD2 (5 bases each). Trimming pared 3 bases from V and 5 bases from J, leaving 20 bases between. The CDR3 is 16 residues long. The CDR3 DNA reads TGTGCCAGCAGTTTGGGGGTTACTAGAAGGGGCCACGAGCAGTACTTC. It encodes CASSLGVTRRGHEQYF.

About this clonotype: The junction does not match germline at one end; this may be a read error. The chain links TRBV7-2 to TRBJ2-5; D is possibly TRBD2 (5 bases). CDR3 length equals 15 residues. Germline lookup yields CDR1 SGHTA and CDR2 FQGNSA. CDR3 protein: CASSLDGRPRETQSF. CDR3 coding DNA: TGTGCCAGCAGCTTAGATGGCAGGCCGAGGGAGACCCAGTCCTTC.

This sequence joins TRBV19 and TRBJ1-1; no definite D call. CDR1 is LNHDA and CDR2 is SQIVND in the germline V gene (reference sequence). The CDR3 length is 11 residues. The ends were cut back, 8 bases at V and 5 bases at J, with 9 bases in the middle. CDR3 nucleotides: TGTGCCAGTCATCGGTGGACTGAAGCTTTCTTT. Protein product: CASHRWTEAFF.

This clonotype was observed once. V and J are TRBV28 and TRBJ1-2; D unresolved. CDR3 length: 16 residues. Per the germline V gene, CDR1 is MDHEN and CDR2 is SYDVKM. V was shortened by 6 bases and J by 7 bases, with 24 bases between the two germline ends. CDR3 DNA sequence: TGTGCCAGCAGAATTAAACCGGGAGGCCCTTTAGCTGGCTACACCTTC. Its translation is CASRIKPGGPLAGYTF.

The rearrangement links TRBV2 to TRBJ2-5; 7 bases line up with TRBD1. J lost 2 bases, V lost 7 bases, and 10 bases had no gene match. Germline V gene data show CDR1 as SNHLY and CDR2 as FYNNEI. The CDR3 is 15 residues long. CDR3: CASTRTGTVQETQYF. The CDR3 DNA follows: TGTGCCAGCACTCGTACCGGGACAGTACAAGAGACCCAGTACTTC.

V is TRBV2 and J is TRBJ1-1; D unresolved. The V end was cut by 7 bases, the J end by 1 base, with 19 bases between. CDR3 length equals 16 residues. Germline V gives CDR1 SNHLY, CDR2 FYNNEI. The CDR3 reads CASTPSPGIQNTEAFF. The CDR3 DNA is TGTGCCAGCACTCCTAGCCCCGGAATACAGAACACTGAAGCTTTCTTT.

This clonotype was seen many times. The CDR3 bases are TGTGCCAGCAGCTTAGTTTCCCGGGGGAACACTGAAGCTTTCTTT. Residues: CASSLVSRGNTEAFF. J is TRBJ1-1 and V is TRBV7-8; D uncertain. This CDR3 region has 15 residues. Germline V CDR1 and CDR2: SGHVS, FQNEAQ. Trimming left V 1 base short and J 1 base short, with 10 bases between.

For this clonotype: One end of the junction is discordant with germline, which a read error may explain. The chain links TRBV12-3 or TRBV12-4 to TRBJ2-7, with 7 bases matching TRBD1. This CDR3 is built from 15 residues. The CDR3, as DNA: TGTGCCAGCTGTTTAGGGACAGTTTTTTCCTACGAGCAGTACTTC. Its protein is CASCLGTVFSYEQYF.

This clonotype was counted a few times. The chain recombines TRBV25-1 with TRBJ2-7; D is uncertain. Germline V gene lookup returns CDR1 MGHDK and CDR2 SYGVNS. Trimming shortened V by 3 bases and J by 0 bases, and 6 bases separated the two germline ends. CDR3 length: 13 residues. CDR3 region: CASSEMASYEQYF. For the CDR3, the DNA is TGTGCCAGCAGTGAGATGGCCTCCTACGAGCAGTACTTC.

This clonotype was counted ten times or more. V is TRBV7-9 and J is TRBJ2-2, with 9 positions matching TRBD2. CDR1 SEHNR and CDR2 FQNEAQ come from the germline V gene (reference sequence). The J segment lost 0 bases and the V segment lost 6 bases, leaving 5 bases of the junction unmatched. The CDR3 runs 16 residues. The CDR3 spells CASRDRLAANTGELFF. The CDR3 DNA follows: TGTGCCAGCAGAGACCGACTAGCGGCGAACACCGGGGAGCTGTTTTTT.

The rearrangement links TRBV5-6 to TRBJ2-1; D is uncertain. Germline-derived CDR1 and CDR2 are SGHDT and YYEEEE. Between the trimmed V and J ends, which lost 4 bases and 0 bases, there was a span of 14 bases. The length of the CDR3 is 16 residues. For the CDR3, the DNA is TGTGCCAGCAGCCGCCCCGAGCGCCGCTCCTACAATGAGCAGTTCTTC. Encoded protein: CASSRPERRSYNEQFF.

The chain uses TRBV4-1 and TRBJ2-4; the match to TRBD2 covers 13 bases. Germline V gene data show CDR1 as MGHRA and CDR2 as YSYEKL. CDR3 length: 18 residues. With 5 bases clipped from V and 6 bases from J, the junction kept 13 bases outside the gene matches. Written as DNA, the CDR3 is TGCGCCAGCAGCAACTTGACTAGCGGGGGGCCCGGCGGAAACATTCAGTACTTC. This sequence encodes CASSNLTSGGPGGNIQYF.